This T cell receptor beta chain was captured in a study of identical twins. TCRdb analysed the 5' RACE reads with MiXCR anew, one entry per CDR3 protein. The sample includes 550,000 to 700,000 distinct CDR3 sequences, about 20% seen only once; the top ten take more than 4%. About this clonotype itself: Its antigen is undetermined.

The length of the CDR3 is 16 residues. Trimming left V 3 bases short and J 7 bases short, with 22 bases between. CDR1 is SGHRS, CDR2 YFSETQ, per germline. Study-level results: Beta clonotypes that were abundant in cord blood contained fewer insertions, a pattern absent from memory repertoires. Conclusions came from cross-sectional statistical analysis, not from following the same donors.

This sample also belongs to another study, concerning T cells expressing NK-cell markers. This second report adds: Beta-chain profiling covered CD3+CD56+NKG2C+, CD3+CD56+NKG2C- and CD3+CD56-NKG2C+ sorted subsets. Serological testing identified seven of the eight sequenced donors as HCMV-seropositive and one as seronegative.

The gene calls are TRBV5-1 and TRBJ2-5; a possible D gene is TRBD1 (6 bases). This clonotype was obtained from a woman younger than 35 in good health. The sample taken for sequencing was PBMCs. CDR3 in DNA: TGCGCCAGCAGCTGGACAGCTGAAGGGTCCTCTCGGACCCAGTACTTC. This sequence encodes CASSWTAEGSSRTQYF.